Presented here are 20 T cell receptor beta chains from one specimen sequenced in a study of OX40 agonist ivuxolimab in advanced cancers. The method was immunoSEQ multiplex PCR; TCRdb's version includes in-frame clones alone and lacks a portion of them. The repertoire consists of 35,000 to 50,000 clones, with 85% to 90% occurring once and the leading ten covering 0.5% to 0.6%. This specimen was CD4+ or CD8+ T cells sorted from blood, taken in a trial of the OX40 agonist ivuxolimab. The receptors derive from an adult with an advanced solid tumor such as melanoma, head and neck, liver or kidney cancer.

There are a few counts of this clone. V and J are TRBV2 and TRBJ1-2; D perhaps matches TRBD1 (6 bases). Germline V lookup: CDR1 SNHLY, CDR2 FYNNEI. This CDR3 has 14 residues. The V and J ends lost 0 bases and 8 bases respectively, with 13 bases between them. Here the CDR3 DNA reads TGTGCCAGCAGTGAAGCGCTTGGGGGCGGAGGCTACACCTTC. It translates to CASSEALGGGGYTF.

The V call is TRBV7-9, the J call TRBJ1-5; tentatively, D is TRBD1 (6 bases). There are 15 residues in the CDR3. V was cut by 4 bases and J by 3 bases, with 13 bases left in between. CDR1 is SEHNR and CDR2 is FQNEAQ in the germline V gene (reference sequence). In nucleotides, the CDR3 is TGTGCCAGCAGCTCCTTCCGGGACACCAATCAGCCCCAGCATTTT. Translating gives CASSSFRDTNQPQHF.

The CDR3 reads CASSYSIPGTYEQYF. CDR3 nucleotides: TGTGCCAGCAGTTACTCGATTCCAGGGACCTACGAGCAGTACTTC. The V gene is TRBV6-5, the J gene TRBJ2-7; possibly TRBD1 for D (5 bases). The CDR3 has 15 amino acids. CDR1 is MNHEY and CDR2 is SVGAGI in the germline V gene. Trimming removed 0 bases at V and 2 bases at J, with 11 bases between.

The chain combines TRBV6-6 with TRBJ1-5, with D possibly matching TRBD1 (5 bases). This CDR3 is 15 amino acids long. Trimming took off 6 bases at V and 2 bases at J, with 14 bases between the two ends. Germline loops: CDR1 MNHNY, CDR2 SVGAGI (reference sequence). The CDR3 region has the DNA TGTGCCAGCAGGGGCCAGGGCGCGGGCAATCAGCCCCAGCATTTT. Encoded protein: CASRGQGAGNQPQHF.

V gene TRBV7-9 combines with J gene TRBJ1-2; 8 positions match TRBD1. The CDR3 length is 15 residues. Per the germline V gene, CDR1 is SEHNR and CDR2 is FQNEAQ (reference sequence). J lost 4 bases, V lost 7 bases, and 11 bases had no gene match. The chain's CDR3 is CASTPDRARGYGYTF. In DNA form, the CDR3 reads TGTGCCAGCACCCCGGACAGGGCGAGGGGCTATGGCTACACCTTC.

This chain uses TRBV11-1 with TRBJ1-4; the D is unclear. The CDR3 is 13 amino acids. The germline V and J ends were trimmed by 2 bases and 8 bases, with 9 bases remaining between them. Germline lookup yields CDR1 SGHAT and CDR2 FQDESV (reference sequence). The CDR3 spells CASSLSGSEKLFF. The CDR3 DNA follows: TGTGCCAGCAGCTTAAGTGGCAGCGAAAAACTGTTTTTT.

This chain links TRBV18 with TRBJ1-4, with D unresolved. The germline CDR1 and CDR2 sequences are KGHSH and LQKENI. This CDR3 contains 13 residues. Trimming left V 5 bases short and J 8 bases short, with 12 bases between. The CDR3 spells CASSDPGYEKLFF. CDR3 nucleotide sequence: TGTGCCAGCTCAGACCCAGGCTACGAAAAACTGTTTTTT.

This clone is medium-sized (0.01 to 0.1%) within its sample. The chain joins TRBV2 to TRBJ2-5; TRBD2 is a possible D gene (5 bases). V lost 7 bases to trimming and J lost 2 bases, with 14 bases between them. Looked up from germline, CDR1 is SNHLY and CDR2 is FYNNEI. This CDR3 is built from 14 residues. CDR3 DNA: TGTGCCAGCACGGTACTGGGGAGTCAAGAGACCCAGTACTTC. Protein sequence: CASTVLGSQETQYF.

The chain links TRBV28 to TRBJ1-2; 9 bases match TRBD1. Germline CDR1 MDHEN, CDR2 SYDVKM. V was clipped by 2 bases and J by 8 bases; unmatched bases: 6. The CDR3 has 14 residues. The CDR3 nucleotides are TGTGCCAGCAGTTTAGGGGACAGGGAAGGAGGCTACACCTTC. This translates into CASSLGDREGGYTF.

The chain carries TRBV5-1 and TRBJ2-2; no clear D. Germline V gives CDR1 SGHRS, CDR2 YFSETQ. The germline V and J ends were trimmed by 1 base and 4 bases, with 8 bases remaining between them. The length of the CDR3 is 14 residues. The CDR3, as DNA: TGCGCCAGCAGCTTGCATTCGAGCACCGGGGAGCTGTTTTTT. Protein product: CASSLHSSTGELFF.

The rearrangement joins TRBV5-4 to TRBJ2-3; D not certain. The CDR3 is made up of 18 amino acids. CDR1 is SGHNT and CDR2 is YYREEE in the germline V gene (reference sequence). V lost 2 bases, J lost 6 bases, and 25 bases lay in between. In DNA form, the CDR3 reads TGTGCCAGCAGCTTTAGGTCCGCGAGCCAAGGTGTCTGGGATACGCAGTATTTT. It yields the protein CASSFRSASQGVWDTQYF.

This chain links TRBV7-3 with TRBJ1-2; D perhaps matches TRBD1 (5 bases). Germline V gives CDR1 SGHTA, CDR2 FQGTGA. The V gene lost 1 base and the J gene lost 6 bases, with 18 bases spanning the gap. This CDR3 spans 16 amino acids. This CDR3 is CASSLMPGPMLNGYTF. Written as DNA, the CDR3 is TGTGCCAGCAGCTTAATGCCAGGGCCCATGTTAAATGGCTACACCTTC.

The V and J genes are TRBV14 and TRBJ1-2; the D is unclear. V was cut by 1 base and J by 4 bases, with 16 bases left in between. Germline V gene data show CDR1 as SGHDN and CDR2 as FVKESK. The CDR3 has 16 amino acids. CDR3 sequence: CASSQGLYVTSYGYTF. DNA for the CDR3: TGTGCCAGCAGCCAAGGACTTTACGTAACCTCCTATGGCTACACCTTC.

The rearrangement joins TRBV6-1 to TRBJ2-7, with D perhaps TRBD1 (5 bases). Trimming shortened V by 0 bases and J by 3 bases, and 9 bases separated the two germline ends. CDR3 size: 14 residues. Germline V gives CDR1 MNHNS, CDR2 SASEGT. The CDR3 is CASSEAPGNYEQYF. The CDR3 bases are TGTGCCAGCAGTGAAGCGCCAGGGAACTACGAGCAGTACTTC.

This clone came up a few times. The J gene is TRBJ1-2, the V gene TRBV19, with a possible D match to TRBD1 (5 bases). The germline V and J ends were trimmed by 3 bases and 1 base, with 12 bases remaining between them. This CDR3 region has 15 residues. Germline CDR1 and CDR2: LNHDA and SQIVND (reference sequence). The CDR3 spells CASSIQGIHNYGYTF. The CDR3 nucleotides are TGTGCCAGTAGTATCCAGGGTATACATAACTATGGCTACACCTTC.

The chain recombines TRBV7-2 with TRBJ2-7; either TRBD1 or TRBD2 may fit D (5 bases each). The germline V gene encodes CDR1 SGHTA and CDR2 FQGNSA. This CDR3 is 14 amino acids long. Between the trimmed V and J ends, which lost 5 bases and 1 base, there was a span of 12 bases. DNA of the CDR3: TGTGCCAGCAGCCGAGCCGGGGCATCCTACGAGCAGTACTTC. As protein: CASSRAGASYEQYF. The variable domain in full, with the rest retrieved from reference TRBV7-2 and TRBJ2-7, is GAGVSQSPSNKVTEKGKDVELRCDPISGHTALYWYRQSLGQGLEFLIYFQGNSAPDKSGLPSDRFSAERTGGSVSTLTIQRTQQEDSAVYLCASSRAGASYEQYFGPGTRLTVT.

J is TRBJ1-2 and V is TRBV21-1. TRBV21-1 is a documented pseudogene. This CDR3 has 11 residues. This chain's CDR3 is CASPIVRSYTF. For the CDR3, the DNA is TGTGCCAGCCCTATCGTACGCAGCTACACCTTC.

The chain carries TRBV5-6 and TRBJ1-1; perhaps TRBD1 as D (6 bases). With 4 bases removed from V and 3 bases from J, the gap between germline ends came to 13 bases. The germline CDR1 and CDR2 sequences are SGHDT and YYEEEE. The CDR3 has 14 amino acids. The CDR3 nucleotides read TGTGCCAGCAGCCCCGGACAGACCCACACTGAAGCTTTCTTT. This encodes CASSPGQTHTEAFF.

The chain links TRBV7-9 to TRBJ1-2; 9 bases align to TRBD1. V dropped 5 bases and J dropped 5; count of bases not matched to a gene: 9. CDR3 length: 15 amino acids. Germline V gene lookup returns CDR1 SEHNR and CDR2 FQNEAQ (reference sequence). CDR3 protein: CASSNSGTGSYGYTF. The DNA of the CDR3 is TGTGCCAGCAGCAACTCCGGGACAGGGAGTTATGGCTACACCTTC. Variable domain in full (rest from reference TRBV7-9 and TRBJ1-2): DTGVSQNPRHKITKRGQNVTFRCDPISEHNRLYWYRQTLGQGPEFLTYFQNEAQLEKSRLLSDRFSAERPKGSFSTLEIQRTEQGDSAMYLCASSNSGTGSYGYTFGSGTRLTVV.

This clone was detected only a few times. The CDR3 nucleotides are TGTGCCAGCCTGAAACTAGGACTCGCCACAGATACGCAGTATTTT. Encoded protein: CASLKLGLATDTQYF. The chain links TRBV2 to TRBJ2-3; the D gene is possibly TRBD2 (5 bases). The CDR3 covers 15 residues. The V end was cut by 8 bases, the J end by 2 bases, with 17 bases between. Germline CDR1 reads SNHLY; CDR2 reads FYNNEI.